This is a list of T cell receptor beta chains from one sample in a study of vaccination effects on CD4 cells after COVID-19. This table comes from immunoSEQ multiplex PCR, and its TCRdb copy is limited to in-frame clones, with some not included. Among 70,000 to 95,000 clones listed, under 85% were seen once. Which antigens these TCRs recognize remains unknown. The material sequenced was CD4+ T cells from PBMCs cultured with HCoV-OC43 spike peptides, taken after COVID-19 vaccination. The origin of the receptors is a human donor who received a COVID-19 vaccine. The CDR3 runs from the conserved cysteine through the conserved F or W. Each record gives: clone size, V gene, J gene, D gene, CDR3 protein, CDR3 DNA. D genes are given only for firm matches. Rows may omit the clone size; those that give it use once, few, many or a size class.

clone_size: .
v_call: TRBV6-6
j_call: TRBJ2-5
d_call: .
cdr3_aa: CASSYPEGRETQYF
cdr3_nt: TGTGCCAGCAGTTACCCAGAGGGGAGAGAGACCCAGTACTTC

clone_size: .
v_call: TRBV30
j_call: TRBJ1-1
d_call: TRBD1
cdr3_aa: CAGRRDRASTEAFF
cdr3_nt: TGTGCCGGAAGACGGGACAGGGCCAGCACTGAAGCTTTCTTT

clone_size: .
v_call: TRBV19
j_call: TRBJ2-1
d_call: .
cdr3_aa: CASRLEGGRPFF
cdr3_nt: TGTGCCAGTAGGCTTGAAGGAGGGAGACCGTTCTTC

clone_size: .
v_call: TRBV6-5
j_call: TRBJ1-1
d_call: .
cdr3_aa: CASSYSRQGRTEAFF
cdr3_nt: TGTGCCAGCAGTTACTCGAGGCAGGGAAGGACTGAAGCTTTCTTT

clone_size: .
v_call: TRBV28
j_call: TRBJ2-3
d_call: TRBD1
cdr3_aa: CASSLRTGHPDTQYF
cdr3_nt: TGTGCCAGCAGTCTTAGGACAGGGCACCCAGATACGCAGTATTTT

clone_size: .
v_call: TRBV5-1
j_call: TRBJ2-1
d_call: TRBD1
cdr3_aa: CASSLQGSSYNEQFF
cdr3_nt: TGCGCCAGCAGCTTACAGGGGAGCTCCTACAATGAGCAGTTCTTC

clone_size: .
v_call: TRBV15
j_call: TRBJ2-5
d_call: .
cdr3_aa: CATTRGGGETQYF
cdr3_nt: TGTGCCACAACAAGAGGAGGGGGCGAGACCCAGTACTTC

clone_size: .
v_call: TRBV6-2/TRBV6-3
j_call: TRBJ2-3
d_call: .
cdr3_aa: CASSPLGTLEGPDTQYF
cdr3_nt: TGTGCCAGCAGTCCCCTGGGGACTCTAGAGGGTCCAGATACGCAGTATTTT

clone_size: .
v_call: TRBV5-1
j_call: TRBJ1-6
d_call: .
cdr3_aa: CASSATGSSYNSPLHF
cdr3_nt: TGCGCCAGCAGCGCCACAGGGAGCTCCTATAATTCACCCCTCCACTTT

clone_size: few
v_call: TRBV14
j_call: TRBJ1-1
d_call: .
cdr3_aa: CASSQRGSEAFF
cdr3_nt: TGTGCCAGCAGCCAAAGGGGTAGTGAAGCTTTCTTT

clone_size: .
v_call: TRBV11-2
j_call: TRBJ1-3
d_call: .
cdr3_aa: CASSRDYSGNTIYF
cdr3_nt: TGTGCCAGCAGCAGGGATTACTCTGGAAACACCATATATTTT

clone_size: .
v_call: TRBV24-1
j_call: TRBJ2-1
d_call: TRBD2
cdr3_aa: CATSDRLAGGPLSYNEQFF
cdr3_nt: TGTGCCACCAGTGACCGACTAGCGGGGGGTCCCCTCTCCTACAATGAGCAGTTCTTC

clone_size: .
v_call: TRBV5-1
j_call: TRBJ2-4
d_call: .
cdr3_aa: CASSSAGKRDIQYF
cdr3_nt: TGCGCCAGCAGCTCGGCGGGAAAACGAGACATTCAGTACTTC

clone_size: few
v_call: TRBV5-1
j_call: TRBJ1-6
d_call: .
cdr3_aa: CASSLDREAYSPLHF
cdr3_nt: TGCGCCAGCAGCTTGGACAGGGAGGCTTATTCACCCCTCCACTTT

clone_size: .
v_call: TRBV6-5
j_call: TRBJ1-4
d_call: .
cdr3_aa: CASSYGADEKLFF
cdr3_nt: TGTGCCAGCAGTTACGGTGCGGACGAAAAACTGTTTTTT

clone_size: .
v_call: TRBV7-9
j_call: TRBJ2-2
d_call: .
cdr3_aa: CASSPLDTGELFF
cdr3_nt: TGTGCCAGCAGCCCACTAGACACCGGGGAGCTGTTTTTT

clone_size: few
v_call: TRBV5-1
j_call: TRBJ2-2
d_call: .
cdr3_aa: CASSSTVTGELFF
cdr3_nt: TGCGCCAGCAGCTCGACGGTTACCGGGGAGCTGTTTTTT